This T cell receptor (beta chain) is drawn from a study of cytomegalovirus exposure and HLA in healthy donors. Study as a whole: Earlier work reported 100 million or so unique TCR beta sequences from 150 million to 200 million T cells.

V dropped 5 bases and J dropped 5 bases, with 6 bases sitting between them. This CDR3 has 11 amino acids. The germline V gene encodes CDR1 SGHTA and CDR2 FQGNSA. In regard to this clone: Its antigen is not identified.

Researchers ran the PCR with 60 Vbeta and 13 Jbeta primers. Using immunoSEQ multiplex PCR, the repertoire was profiled, and TCRdb retains in-frame clones only, with some absent. In all, the sample yields 180,000 or so clones. General observations from the study: A missense DCLRE1C variant was associated with V- and J-gene trimming of TCR beta chains in a later analysis, and an independent cohort replicated the association. HLA alleles were associated with fewer than 20,000 TCR beta sequences in a later analysis at 0.05 false discovery rate. A previous analysis found most TCR beta V segments productive roughly 90% or roughly 30% of the time.

The clonotype was recovered from a woman under 30 in good health and CMV-seropositive. Sequencing used PBMCs. The chain carries TRBV7-2 and TRBJ2-5; D not resolved. This CDR3 reads CASSIFETQYF. CDR3 nucleotides: TGTGCCAGCAGCATATTTGAGACCCAGTACTTC.